The 2 T cell receptor beta chains below were found in one sample sequenced in a study of blood T cell repertoires in COVID-19 (dated by TCRdb to the early 2020s). Library prep was done by the immunoSEQ multiplex PCR assay. TCRdb took this table from immuneACCESS and kept in-frame rearrangements with V and J called. Such tables lack part of the clones; where checked against another copy, unresolved V genes explain under half of the gap, and the rest is unexplained. This sample is represented by tens of thousands of clones; about 82% of them were singletons. The ten largest clones capture roughly 5.7% of the sample. Source material: peripheral blood. Receptor source: a man between 70 and 80 years old with acute or convalescent COVID-19.

This clone has more than one count but fewer than ten. The V call is TRBV11-2, the J call TRBJ1-2; TRBD1 might be the D (5 bases). This CDR3 has 15 residues. CDR1 SGHAT and CDR2 FQNNGV come from the germline V gene. V lost 5 bases, J lost 4 bases, and 17 bases lay in between. The CDR3 loop reads CASSPLGQAFYGYTF. DNA for the CDR3: TGTGCCAGCAGCCCCTTGGGGCAGGCCTTCTATGGCTACACCTTC.

The rearrangement joins TRBV27 to TRBJ2-7, with 8 bases aligning to TRBD2. V shed 7 bases, J shed 5 bases, and the junction held 16 bases outside the gene matches. CDR1 MNHEY and CDR2 SMNVEV come from the germline V gene (reference sequence). This CDR3 comprises 16 residues. The CDR3 coding sequence is TGTGCCAGCACCCAGACTAGCGCTGATCTGGGGGACGAGCAGTACTTC. It translates to CASTQTSADLGDEQYF.